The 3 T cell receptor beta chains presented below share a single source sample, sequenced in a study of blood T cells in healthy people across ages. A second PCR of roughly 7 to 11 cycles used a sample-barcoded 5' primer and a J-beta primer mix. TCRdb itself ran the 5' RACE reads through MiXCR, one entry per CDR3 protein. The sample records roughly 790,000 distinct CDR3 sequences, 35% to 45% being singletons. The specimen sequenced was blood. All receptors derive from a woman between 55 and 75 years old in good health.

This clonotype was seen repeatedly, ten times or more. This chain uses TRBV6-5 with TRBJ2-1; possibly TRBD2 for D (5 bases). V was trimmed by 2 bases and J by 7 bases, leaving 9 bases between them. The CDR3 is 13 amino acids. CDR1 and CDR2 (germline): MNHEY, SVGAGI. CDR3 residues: CASSYGRENEQFF. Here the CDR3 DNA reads TGTGCCAGCAGTTACGGTAGGGAGAATGAGCAGTTCTTC.

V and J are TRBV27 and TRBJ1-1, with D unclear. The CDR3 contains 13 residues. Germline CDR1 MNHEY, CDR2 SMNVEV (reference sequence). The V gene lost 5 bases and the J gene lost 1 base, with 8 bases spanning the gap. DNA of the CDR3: TGTGCCAGCAGTGTATTCCAGAACACTGAAGCTTTCTTT. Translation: CASSVFQNTEAFF.

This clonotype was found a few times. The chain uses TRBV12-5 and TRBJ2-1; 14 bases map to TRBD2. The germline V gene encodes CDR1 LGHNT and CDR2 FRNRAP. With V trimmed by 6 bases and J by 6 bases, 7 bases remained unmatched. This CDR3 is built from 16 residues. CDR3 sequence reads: CASGWLGTSGGNEQFF. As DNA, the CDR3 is TGTGCTAGTGGGTGGCTCGGGACTAGCGGGGGCAATGAGCAGTTCTTC.